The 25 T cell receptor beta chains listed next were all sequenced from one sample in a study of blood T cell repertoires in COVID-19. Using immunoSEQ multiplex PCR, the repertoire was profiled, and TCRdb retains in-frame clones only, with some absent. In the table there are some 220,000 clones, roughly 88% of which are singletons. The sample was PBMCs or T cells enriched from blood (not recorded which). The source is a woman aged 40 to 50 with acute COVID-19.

The CDR3 loop reads CASSFADYGYTF. As DNA, the CDR3 is TGTGCCAGCAGTTTTGCAGACTATGGCTACACCTTC. The rearrangement joins TRBV12-3 or TRBV12-4 to TRBJ1-2; D not certain. CDR3 size: 12 residues. Trimming removed 3 bases from V and 3 bases from J, with 5 bases in between.

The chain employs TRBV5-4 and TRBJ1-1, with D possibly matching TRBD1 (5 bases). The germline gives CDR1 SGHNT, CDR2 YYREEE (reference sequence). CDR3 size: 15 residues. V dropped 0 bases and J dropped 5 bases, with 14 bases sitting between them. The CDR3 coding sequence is TGTGCCAGCAGCTTGGATGACCCAGGGTGGACTGAAGCTTTCTTT. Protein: CASSLDDPGWTEAFF. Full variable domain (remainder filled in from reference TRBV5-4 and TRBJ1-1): ETGVTQSPTHLIKTRGQQVTLRCSSQSGHNTVSWYQQALGQGPQFIFQYYREEENGRGNFPPRFSGLQFPNYSSELNVNALELDDSALYLCASSLDDPGWTEAFFGQGTRLTVV.

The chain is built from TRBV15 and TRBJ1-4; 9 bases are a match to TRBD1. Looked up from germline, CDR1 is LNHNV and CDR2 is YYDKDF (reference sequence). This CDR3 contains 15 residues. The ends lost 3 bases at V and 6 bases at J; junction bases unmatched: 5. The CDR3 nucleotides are TGTGCCACCAGCAGGCTGGGACAGGGTGATGAAAAACTGTTTTTT. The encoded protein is CATSRLGQGDEKLFF.

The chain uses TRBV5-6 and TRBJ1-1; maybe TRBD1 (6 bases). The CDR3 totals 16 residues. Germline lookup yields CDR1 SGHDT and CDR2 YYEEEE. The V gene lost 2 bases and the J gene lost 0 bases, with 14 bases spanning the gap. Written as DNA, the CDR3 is TGTGCCAGCAGCTTTCGGACGGGACACTTGAACACTGAAGCTTTCTTT. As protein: CASSFRTGHLNTEAFF.

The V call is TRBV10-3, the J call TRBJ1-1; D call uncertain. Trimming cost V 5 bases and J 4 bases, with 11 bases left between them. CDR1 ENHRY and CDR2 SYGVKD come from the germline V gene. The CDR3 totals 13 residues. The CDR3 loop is CAISQDAATEAFF. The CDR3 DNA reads TGTGCCATCAGTCAAGACGCGGCCACTGAAGCTTTCTTT.

DNA of the CDR3: TGTGCCAGCTCACTAGGGACAGACCCTAACTATGGCTACACCTTC. Amino acids: CASSLGTDPNYGYTF. The chain has TRBV18 and TRBJ1-2; 7 positions match TRBD1. Looked up from germline, CDR1 is KGHSH and CDR2 is LQKENI. The CDR3 runs 15 residues. V was pared by 4 bases and J by 0 bases, with 5 bases of the junction left unmatched.

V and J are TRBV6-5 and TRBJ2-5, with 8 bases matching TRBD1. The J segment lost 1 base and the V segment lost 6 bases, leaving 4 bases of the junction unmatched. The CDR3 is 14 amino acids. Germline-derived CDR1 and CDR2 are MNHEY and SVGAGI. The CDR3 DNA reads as TGTGCCAGCAGGCAGGGACAGGCCCAAGAGACCCAGTACTTC. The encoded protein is CASRQGQAQETQYF.

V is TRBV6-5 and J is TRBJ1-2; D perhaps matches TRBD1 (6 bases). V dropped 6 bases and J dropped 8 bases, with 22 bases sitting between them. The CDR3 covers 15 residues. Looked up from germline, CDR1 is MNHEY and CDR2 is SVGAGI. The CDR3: CASSTGTRGGEGYTF. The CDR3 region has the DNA TGTGCCAGCAGCACGGGAACCAGAGGGGGGGAGGGCTACACCTTC.

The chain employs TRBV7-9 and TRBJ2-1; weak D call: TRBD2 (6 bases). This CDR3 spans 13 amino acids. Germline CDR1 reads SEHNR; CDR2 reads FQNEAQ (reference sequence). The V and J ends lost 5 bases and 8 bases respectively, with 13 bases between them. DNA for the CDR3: TGTGCCAGCAGCAAGACGGGGGAGGATGAGCAGTTCTTC. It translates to CASSKTGEDEQFF.

DNA for the CDR3: TGTGCCAGCAGTAGGACAGCTCACGAGCAGTACTTC. Its protein product is CASSRTAHEQYF. V is TRBV12-3 or TRBV12-4 and J is TRBJ2-7; D might be TRBD1 (6 bases). Deletions cut 5 bases from V and 5 bases from J, with 10 bases between. The CDR3 totals 12 residues.

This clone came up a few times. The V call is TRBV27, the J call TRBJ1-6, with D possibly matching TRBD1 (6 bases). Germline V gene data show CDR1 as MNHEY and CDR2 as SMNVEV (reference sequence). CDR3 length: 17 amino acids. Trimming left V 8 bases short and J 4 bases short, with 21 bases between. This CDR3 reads CASLPLRGATYNSPLHF. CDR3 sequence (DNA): TGTGCCAGCCTCCCCTTGCGGGGGGCCACTTATAATTCACCCCTCCACTTT.

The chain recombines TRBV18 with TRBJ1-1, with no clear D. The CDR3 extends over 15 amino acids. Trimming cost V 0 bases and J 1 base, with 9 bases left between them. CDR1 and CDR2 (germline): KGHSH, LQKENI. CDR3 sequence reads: CASSPPGAGNTEAFF. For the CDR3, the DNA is TGTGCCAGCTCACCACCGGGAGCTGGGAACACTGAAGCTTTCTTT.

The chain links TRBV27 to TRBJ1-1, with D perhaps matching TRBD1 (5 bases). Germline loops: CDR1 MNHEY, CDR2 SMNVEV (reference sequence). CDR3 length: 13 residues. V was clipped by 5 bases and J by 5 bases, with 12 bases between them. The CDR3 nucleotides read TGTGCCAGCAGTCTGGGCAGGGTAACTGAAGCTTTCTTT. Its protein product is CASSLGRVTEAFF.

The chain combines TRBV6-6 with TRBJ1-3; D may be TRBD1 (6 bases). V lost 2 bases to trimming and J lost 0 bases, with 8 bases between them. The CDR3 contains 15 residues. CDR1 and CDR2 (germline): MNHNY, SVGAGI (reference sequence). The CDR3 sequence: CASSYGGHSGNTIYF. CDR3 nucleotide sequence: TGTGCCAGCAGTTACGGGGGCCACTCTGGAAACACCATATATTTT.

CDR3: CASSLRQQYGYTF. For the CDR3, the DNA is TGTGCCAGCTCACTCCGACAGCAATATGGCTACACCTTC. The chain has TRBV18 and TRBJ1-2; a possible D gene is TRBD1 (5 bases). The V gene lost 4 bases and the J gene lost 5 bases, with 11 bases spanning the gap. Germline V gene sequence: CDR1 KGHSH, CDR2 LQKENI. The CDR3 runs 13 residues.

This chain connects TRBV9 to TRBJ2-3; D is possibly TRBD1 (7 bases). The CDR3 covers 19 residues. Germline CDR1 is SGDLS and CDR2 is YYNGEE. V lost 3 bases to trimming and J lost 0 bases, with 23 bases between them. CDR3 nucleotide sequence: TGTGCCAGCAGCGGAAGGGGGCGGGGAGGCCTTTCGAGCACAGATACGCAGTATTTT. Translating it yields CASSGRGRGGLSSTDTQYF.

This CDR3 is CASSKDRGRGEKLFF. DNA of the CDR3: TGTGCCAGCAGCAAGGACAGGGGGCGCGGAGAAAAACTGTTTTTT. V and J are TRBV21-1 and TRBJ1-4; no check of the table's D call, TRBD1, against the DNA was made. TRBV21-1 is annotated as a pseudogene. This CDR3 contains 15 residues.

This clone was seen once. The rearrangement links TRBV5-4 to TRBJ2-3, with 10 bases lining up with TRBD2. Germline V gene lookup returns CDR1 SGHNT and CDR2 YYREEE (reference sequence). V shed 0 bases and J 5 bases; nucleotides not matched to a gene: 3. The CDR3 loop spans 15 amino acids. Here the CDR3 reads CASSLGQREGDTQYF. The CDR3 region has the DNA TGTGCCAGCAGCTTGGGGCAGCGGGAGGGAGATACGCAGTATTTT.

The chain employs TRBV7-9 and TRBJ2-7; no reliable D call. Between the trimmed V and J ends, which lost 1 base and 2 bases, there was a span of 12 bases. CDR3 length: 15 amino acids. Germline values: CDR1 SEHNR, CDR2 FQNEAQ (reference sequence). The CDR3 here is CASSLDRSATYEQYF. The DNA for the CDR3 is TGTGCCAGCAGCTTAGACCGGAGTGCGACCTACGAGCAGTACTTC.

CDR3 DNA sequence: TGTGCCAACCGACGACAGGCTGGACGGTCTGGAAACACCATATATTTT. This translates into CANRRQAGRSGNTIYF. J is TRBJ1-3 and V is TRBV2, with a possible D match to TRBD1 (6 bases). CDR1 is SNHLY, CDR2 FYNNEI, per germline. CDR3 length: 16 residues. The V end lost 10 bases, the J end lost 1 base, and 20 bases lay between the germline ends.

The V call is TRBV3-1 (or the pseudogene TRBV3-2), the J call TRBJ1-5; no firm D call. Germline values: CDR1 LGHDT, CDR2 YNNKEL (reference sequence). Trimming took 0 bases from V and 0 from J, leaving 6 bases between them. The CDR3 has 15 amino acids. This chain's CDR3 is CASSQDLSSNQPQHF. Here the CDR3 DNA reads TGTGCCAGCAGCCAAGATCTTAGTAGCAATCAGCCCCAGCATTTT.

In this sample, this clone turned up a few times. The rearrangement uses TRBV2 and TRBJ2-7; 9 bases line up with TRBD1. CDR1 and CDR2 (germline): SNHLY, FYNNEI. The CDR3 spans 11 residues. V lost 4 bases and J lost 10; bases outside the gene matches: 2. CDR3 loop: CASSGDRVQYV. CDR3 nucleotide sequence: TGTGCCAGCAGTGGGGACAGGGTACAGTACGTC.

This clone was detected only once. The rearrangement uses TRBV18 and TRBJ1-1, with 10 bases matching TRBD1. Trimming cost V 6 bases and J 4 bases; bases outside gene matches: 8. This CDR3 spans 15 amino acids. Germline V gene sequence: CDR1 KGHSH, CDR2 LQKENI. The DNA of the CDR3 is TGTGCCAGCTCCCGCGGACAGGGGGGGATCACTGAAGCTTTCTTT. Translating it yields CASSRGQGGITEAFF.

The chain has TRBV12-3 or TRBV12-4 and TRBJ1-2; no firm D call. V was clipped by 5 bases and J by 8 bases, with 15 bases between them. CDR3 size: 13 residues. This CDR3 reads CASSPASARGYTF. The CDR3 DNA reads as TGTGCCAGCAGTCCCGCTTCCGCGAGGGGCTACACCTTC.

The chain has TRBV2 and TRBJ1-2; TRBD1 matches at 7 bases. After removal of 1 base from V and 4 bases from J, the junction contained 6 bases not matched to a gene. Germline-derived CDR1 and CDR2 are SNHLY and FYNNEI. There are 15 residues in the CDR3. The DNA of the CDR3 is TGTGCCAGCAGTGAAGAACAGGGGATGGGCTATGGCTACACCTTC. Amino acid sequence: CASSEEQGMGYGYTF.